The following is a T cell receptor beta chain sequence with its context. Its antigen is unidentified. This specimen comes from a study of cytotoxic CD8 clonotypes in ibrutinib-treated CLL. Study as a whole: Investigators collected response samples after a median 12 months of treatment, range 6 to 36. When averaged across all of the samples, the counts came to roughly 250,000 productive templates and 94,082 productive rearrangements.

Produced via immunoSEQ multiplex PCR; TCRdb's table is partial and in-frame only. The data contain roughly 200,000 clones, around 72% of them singletons. Points from the study as a whole: Public clonotypes showed up rarely, and on treatment they shrank or held steady. Clonality at baseline surpassed age-matched healthy donors and tracked circulating CD8+ T-cell counts.

This sequence was found in a human donor with chronic lymphocytic leukemia. Source: PBMCs, taken after 24 months of ibrutinib treatment.

Written as DNA, the CDR3 is TGTGCCAGTAGTCCACAGGGGGCCTCGAACACTGAAGCTTTCTTT. Translated: CASSPQGASNTEAFF. This chain joins TRBV19 and TRBJ1-1; 9 nucleotides agree with TRBD1. Germline V gene data show CDR1 as LNHDA and CDR2 as SQIVND (reference sequence). The V gene end was trimmed by 5 bases and the J gene end by 1 base; junction bases not matched to a gene: 5. The CDR3 totals 15 residues.